Shown below are 30 T cell receptor beta chains from a single sample sequenced in a study of identical twins. TCRdb re-analysed the 5' RACE reads in MiXCR, keeping a single row per CDR3 protein. The sample holds about 240,000 distinct CDR3 sequences, roughly 12% seen once. The same sample was also used in a study of yellow fever vaccine responses in identical twins.

Input material: memory (CD45RO+) T cells sorted from blood. The source of these receptors is a woman aged 18 to 35 in good health.

The J gene is TRBJ2-7, the V gene TRBV5-1; D is possibly TRBD1 (5 bases). Germline CDR1 SGHRS, CDR2 YFSETQ. The ends were cut back, 2 bases at V and 2 bases at J, with 17 bases in the middle. This CDR3 has 16 amino acids. In DNA, the CDR3 is TGCGCCAGCAGCTTTTTAGGCCAGGGTCCGCCCTACGAGCAGTACTTC. It yields the protein CASSFLGQGPPYEQYF.

The V and J genes are TRBV28 and TRBJ2-7; 12 bases are shared with TRBD1. The CDR3 length is 16 residues. Unmatched junction bases numbered 11, after V lost 5 bases and J lost 6 bases. Germline loops: CDR1 MDHEN, CDR2 SYDVKM. CDR3 bases: TGTGCCAGCAGTACCGGGACAGGGGGCCGCTTGGGCGAGCAGTACTTC. Encoded protein: CASSTGTGGRLGEQYF. The variable domain in full, completed from reference TRBV28 and TRBJ2-7, reads DVKVTQSSRYLVKRTGEKVFLECVQDMDHENMFWYRQDPGLGLRLIYFSYDVKMKEKGDIPEGYSVSREKKERFSLILESASTNQTSMYLCASSTGTGGRLGEQYFGPGTRLTVT.

This clonotype was found many times. The chain employs TRBV4-2 and TRBJ2-7; D might be TRBD1 or TRBD2, each matching 5 bases. CDR3 length equals 14 residues. Germline CDR1 reads LGHNA; CDR2 reads YNFKEQ. V lost 4 bases to trimming and J lost 2 bases, with 12 bases between them. CDR3 in amino acids: CASSRDRLTYEQYF. The CDR3 DNA sequence: TGTGCCAGCAGCCGGGACCGCCTTACCTACGAGCAGTACTTC.

The genes are TRBV29-1 and TRBJ2-7; a weak D match, TRBD2 (5 bases). Germline lookup yields CDR1 SQVTM and CDR2 ANQGSEA. Trimming stripped 7 bases from V and 5 bases from J, with 12 bases between. This CDR3 is built from 11 residues. As DNA, the CDR3 is TGCAGCGCACTAGAGATCAACGAGCAGTACTTC. It yields the protein CSALEINEQYF.

This clonotype was picked up a small number of times. This chain connects TRBV13 to TRBJ1-2, with no clear D. This CDR3 has 12 amino acids. The germline V and J ends were trimmed by 3 bases and 8 bases, with 10 bases remaining between them. CDR1 is PRHDT, CDR2 FYEKMQ, per germline (reference sequence). CDR3 sequence: CASSFQQYGYTF. In DNA, the CDR3 is TGTGCCAGCAGCTTCCAGCAGTACGGCTACACCTTC.

The CDR3 is CAISARQGSSGANVLTF. The CDR3 coding sequence is TGTGCCATCAGTGCAAGACAGGGGAGCTCTGGGGCCAACGTCCTGACTTTC. V gene TRBV10-3 combines with J gene TRBJ2-6, with 8 bases lining up with TRBD1. The J segment lost 0 bases and the V segment lost 4 bases, leaving 5 bases of the junction unmatched. CDR3 length equals 17 residues. The V gene's germline CDR1 is ENHRY and CDR2 SYGVKD.

The rearrangement uses TRBV5-1 and TRBJ2-3, with 12 bases matching TRBD1. The CDR3 loop spans 16 amino acids. Germline values: CDR1 SGHRS, CDR2 YFSETQ. Trimming cost V 2 bases and J 5 bases; bases outside gene matches: 6. The CDR3 DNA is TGCGCCAGCAGCTTAGGGACAGGGGGCGCGGGAGATACGCAGTATTTT. Translation gives CASSLGTGGAGDTQYF.

The chain recombines TRBV2 with TRBJ2-3; D may match TRBD1 or TRBD2 (5 bases each). The CDR3 loop spans 16 amino acids. Deletions cut 7 bases from V and 9 bases from J, with 26 bases between. The germline CDR1 and CDR2 sequences are SNHLY and FYNNEI. The CDR3 DNA reads TGTGCCAGCAAAAGAGGGGCGGGCCAAAATCGCGGGACGCAGTATTTT. Translating it yields CASKRGAGQNRGTQYF.

This chain connects TRBV23-1 to TRBJ2-1, with D perhaps assigned TRBD1 or TRBD2 (5 bases each). TRBV23-1 is marked as an open reading frame, function uncertain. Trimming stripped 2 bases from V and 0 bases from J, with 17 bases between. The CDR3 extends over 18 amino acids. CDR3 sequence reads: CASSQQERTDSSYNEQFF. As DNA, the CDR3 is TGCGCCAGCAGTCAACAAGAAAGGACTGACAGCTCCTACAATGAGCAGTTCTTC.

The V call is TRBV7-9, the J call TRBJ2-5; 11 nucleotides line up with TRBD2. V gave up 1 base and J gave up 14 bases; unmatched junction bases: 9. The CDR3 runs to 14 residues. Germline lookup yields CDR1 SEHNR and CDR2 FQNEAQ (reference sequence). The DNA of the CDR3 is TGTGCCAGCAGCTTAGGGTCTAGCGGGGGGACCCTTTACTTC. Its protein is CASSLGSSGGTLYF.

This clonotype appeared many times. The chain carries TRBV12-3 or TRBV12-4 and TRBJ2-1; TRBD1 matches 7 bases. V lost 7 bases, J lost 8 bases, and 11 bases stayed unmatched. This CDR3 spans 14 amino acids. The CDR3 here is CASTLGQNGDEQFF. CDR3 DNA sequence: TGTGCCAGCACCTTGGGACAGAATGGGGATGAGCAGTTCTTC.

The chain carries TRBV27 and TRBJ2-1; 7 bases fit TRBD1. The CDR3 runs to 14 residues. Germline CDR1 and CDR2: MNHEY and SMNVEV (reference sequence). V gave up 4 bases and J gave up 1 base; unmatched junction bases: 1. The CDR3 DNA follows: TGTGCCAGCAGTTCGACAGGGTCCTACAATGAGCAGTTCTTC. Amino acid sequence: CASSSTGSYNEQFF.

This clonotype has a count of ten or more. The gene calls are TRBV5-1 and TRBJ1-2; 7 bases fit TRBD1. V lost 1 base, J lost 8 bases, and 2 bases stayed unmatched. Germline CDR1 and CDR2: SGHRS and YFSETQ. This CDR3 has 12 amino acids. Here the CDR3 reads CASSLTGAGYTF. CDR3 nucleotide sequence: TGCGCCAGCAGCTTGACAGGGGCCGGCTACACCTTC.

The chain links TRBV20-1 to TRBJ2-1, with TRBD1 as a possible D gene (7 bases). Between the trimmed V and J ends, which lost 6 bases and 4 bases, there was a span of 19 bases. This CDR3 is built from 15 residues. Germline CDR1 is DFQATT and CDR2 is SNEGSKA (reference sequence). The CDR3 DNA reads as TGCAGTGCGAGGGACTCCGGGACAGCGTACAATGAGCAGTTCTTC. Protein sequence: CSARDSGTAYNEQFF.

This chain joins TRBV9 and TRBJ2-3; possible D gene TRBD2, 6 bases. This CDR3 is 16 amino acids long. Germline V gene data show CDR1 as SGDLS and CDR2 as YYNGEE. Trimming took off 3 bases at V and 0 bases at J, with 14 bases between the two ends. In DNA, the CDR3 is TGTGCCAGCAGCGAGAGGACCGGGACTAGCACAGATACGCAGTATTTT. It specifies CASSERTGTSTDTQYF.

The genes are TRBV27 and TRBJ2-3, with 11 bases fitting TRBD2. Germline-derived CDR1 and CDR2 are MNHEY and SMNVEV (reference sequence). Losses at the gene ends were 3 bases for V and 1 base for J; bases not matched to a gene: 6. The CDR3 contains 17 residues. The CDR3 loop is CASSFLPGLAGTDTQYF. In nucleotides, the CDR3 is TGTGCCAGCAGTTTCCTCCCGGGACTAGCGGGCACAGATACGCAGTATTTT.

This clonotype was observed many times. The CDR3 spells CASSRTGGTDTQYF. In DNA form, the CDR3 reads TGTGCCAGCAGCAGGACAGGGGGCACAGATACGCAGTATTTT. This chain links TRBV6-4 with TRBJ2-3; the match to TRBD1 covers 9 bases. The CDR3 covers 14 residues. V was pared by 6 bases and J by 1 base, with 2 bases of the junction left unmatched. Germline assignment: CDR1 MRHNA and CDR2 SNTAGT.

The gene calls are TRBV11-3 and TRBJ2-2; the D is unclear. Trimming left V 0 bases short and J 5 bases short, with 7 bases between. CDR3 size: 14 residues. CDR1 and CDR2 (germline): SGHNT, YENEEA. The CDR3 coding sequence is TGTGCCAGCAGCTTAGATCCATCAACCGGGGAGCTGTTTTTT. Protein product: CASSLDPSTGELFF.

This clonotype was seen a few times. A read error may account for a junction end that differs from germline. J is TRBJ2-2 and V is TRBV6-1, with D perhaps assigned TRBD1 or TRBD2 (5 bases each). This CDR3 is built from 14 residues. Per germline, CDR1 MNHNS and CDR2 SASEGT. The CDR3 DNA reads as TGTGCCAGCAGCCCCGGGACGAAGACCGGGGAGCTGTTTTTT. Its protein is CASSPGTKTGELFF.

This clonotype has ten or more counts. The chain combines TRBV5-1 with TRBJ2-3, with D uncertain. The CDR3 is 14 amino acids. Trimming took 9 bases from V and 4 from J, leaving 18 bases between them. Germline assignment: CDR1 SGHRS and CDR2 YFSETQ. CDR3 amino acids: CATPGVPQADTQYF. In DNA form, the CDR3 reads TGCGCCACCCCGGGCGTACCGCAAGCAGATACGCAGTATTTT.

The chain recombines TRBV28 with TRBJ1-5; 8 positions agree with TRBD1. Germline loops: CDR1 MDHEN, CDR2 SYDVKM. V lost 5 bases and J lost 3; bases outside the gene matches: 3. The CDR3 contains 14 residues. The CDR3 protein is CASSGDRFNQPQHF. The CDR3 region has the DNA TGTGCCAGCAGTGGGGACAGGTTCAATCAGCCCCAGCATTTT.

At least ten counts were recorded for this clonotype. This chain joins TRBV29-1 and TRBJ2-3, with 9 positions matching TRBD1. Unmatched junction bases numbered 4, after V lost 4 bases and J lost 2 bases. Germline CDR1 and CDR2: SQVTM and ANQGSEA. This CDR3 has 14 amino acids. CDR3 amino acids: CSVAGTGNTDTQYF. The CDR3 nucleotides read TGCAGCGTTGCGGGGACAGGGAACACAGATACGCAGTATTTT.

This clonotype was recorded a few times. This chain connects TRBV6-2 or TRBV6-3 to TRBJ2-7, with D possibly being TRBD1 (6 bases). Between the trimmed V and J ends, which lost 7 bases and 6 bases, there was a span of 19 bases. The germline V gene encodes CDR1 MNHEY and CDR2 SVGEGT. The CDR3 totals 14 residues. The CDR3: CASTVQGSALEQYF. The DNA of the CDR3 is TGTGCCAGCACCGTACAGGGTTCGGCCCTCGAGCAGTACTTC.

This clonotype was observed many times. This sequence joins TRBV4-3 and TRBJ2-4; D is perhaps TRBD2 (6 bases). Germline V gene lookup returns CDR1 LGHNA and CDR2 YSLEER. This CDR3 is built from 17 residues. V lost 0 bases and J lost 0, with 12 bases in between. CDR3 DNA sequence: TGCGCCAGCAGCCAAGACGGGAGAACTCTAGCCAAAAACATTCAGTACTTC. Its translation: CASSQDGRTLAKNIQYF.

The chain joins TRBV11-2 to TRBJ2-5; D tentatively fits TRBD1 or TRBD2 (6 bases each). Germline values: CDR1 SGHAT, CDR2 FQNNGV. The CDR3 sequence is 14 residues long. The ends were cut back, 5 bases at V and 2 bases at J, with 12 bases in the middle. DNA of the CDR3: TGTGCCAGCAGCGGGGGGACAAAGCAAGAGACCCAGTACTTC. This gives the protein CASSGGTKQETQYF.

The rearrangement links TRBV7-6 to TRBJ2-7, with D possibly being TRBD2 (6 bases). The CDR3 has 13 amino acids. The V end was cut by 5 bases, the J end by 2 bases, with 10 bases between. Per the germline V gene, CDR1 is SGHVS and CDR2 is FNYEAQ. CDR3 region: CASSAGTTYEQYF. CDR3 coding DNA: TGTGCCAGCAGCGCGGGGACGACCTACGAGCAGTACTTC.

This clonotype was observed a handful of times. This chain connects TRBV20-1 to TRBJ2-7; 10 bases agree with TRBD1. V was clipped by 6 bases and J by 9 bases; unmatched bases: 14. The CDR3 is made up of 14 amino acids. Germline CDR1 and CDR2: DFQATT and SNEGSKA (reference sequence). The CDR3 nucleotides read TGCAGTGCGCTTGGGGGACAGGGGCAGAACGGGCAGTACTTC. This encodes CSALGGQGQNGQYF.

The gene calls are TRBV9 and TRBJ2-1; TRBD1 is a possible D gene (6 bases). The CDR3 sequence is 15 residues long. CDR1 and CDR2 (germline): SGDLS, YYNGEE. With 2 bases removed from V and 0 bases from J, the gap between germline ends came to 9 bases. CDR3 in DNA: TGTGCCAGCAGCGTCCAAGGGGGCTCCTACAATGAGCAGTTCTTC. Translating gives CASSVQGGSYNEQFF.

This rearrangement joins TRBV7-2 to TRBJ2-3; D remains ambiguous. The CDR3 is 13 amino acids. V dropped 2 bases and J dropped 4 bases, with 7 bases sitting between them. The germline V gene encodes CDR1 SGHTA and CDR2 FQGNSA. The DNA for the CDR3 is TGTGCCAGCAGCTTATTGGCCTCAGATACGCAGTATTTT. Residues: CASSLLASDTQYF.

V and J are TRBV7-2 and TRBJ2-5, with D perhaps TRBD1 (6 bases). There are 14 residues in the CDR3. Germline V lookup: CDR1 SGHTA, CDR2 FQGNSA. Trimming stripped 5 bases from V and 2 bases from J, with 12 bases between. Here the CDR3 DNA reads TGTGCCAGCAGCCGGACAGCGTCGCAAGAGACCCAGTACTTC. The encoded protein is CASSRTASQETQYF.